These T cell receptor beta chains were read from a single sample in a study of control samples from healthy donors and cancer patients. Sequencing was performed with immunoSEQ multiplex PCR; in TCRdb, only in-frame clones are kept and a portion is missing. The table lists 350,000 to 450,000 clones, 90% of them singletons. The source material was PBMCs. The receptors were sampled from a man in his forties or fifties with head and neck cancer. Each CDR3 is given with its conserved first and last residue. The D gene is left open where the match is weak. Only some rows state a clone size, as once, few, many or a class for expanded clones.

v_call	j_call	clone_size	d_call	cdr3_nt	cdr3_aa
TRBV9	TRBJ1-4	-	-	TGTGCCAGCAGCGTAACGGGGGGTACTAATGAAAAACTGTTTTTT	CASSVTGGTNEKLFF
TRBV19	TRBJ1-2	-	-	TGTGCCAGTATCCAGGACAAGAACTATGGCTACACCTTC	CASIQDKNYGYTF
TRBV6-5	TRBJ1-6	-	TRBD1	TGTGCCAGCAGGGTGGGACAGGGGGACTCACCCCTCCACTTT	CASRVGQGDSPLHF
TRBV9	TRBJ2-7	-	-	TGTGCCAGCAGCGTAGGGTGGGGGGGCCCCTACGAGCAGTACTTC	CASSVGWGGPYEQYF
TRBV29-1	TRBJ1-2	-	-	TGCAGCGTTGAAGGAGGGGAGGGTGACTATGGCTACACCTTC	CSVEGGEGDYGYTF
TRBV6-2/TRBV6-3	TRBJ1-2	once	-	TGTGCCAGCAGTTACTCGAGCGGGGATAACTATGGCTACACCTTC	CASSYSSGDNYGYTF
TRBV7-8	TRBJ1-2	-	TRBD1	TGTGCCAGCAGCGAGCGCTTTGGACAGGCGAACTATGGCTACACCTTC	CASSERFGQANYGYTF
TRBV7-6	TRBJ1-1	-	-	TGTGCCAGCAGCACCAAATCGGGACAACGCACTGAAGCTTTCTTT	CASSTKSGQRTEAFF
TRBV5-6	TRBJ2-5	-	TRBD2	TGTGCCAGCAGCTTGGGGACTAGCGGGGGGCAAGAGACCCAGTACTTC	CASSLGTSGGQETQYF
TRBV4-3	TRBJ1-5	-	-	TGCGCCAGCAGCCCAGATTGGTATAGCAATCAGCCCCAGCATTTT	CASSPDWYSNQPQHF
TRBV9	TRBJ1-6	-	TRBD1	TGTGCCAGCAGCCCAGGGGGGGCAGGGGGCGCCTGGGATTCACCCCTCCACTTT	CASSPGGAGGAWDSPLHF
TRBV7-2	TRBJ2-7	-	TRBD1	TGTGCCAGCAGCTTAGGCCCAGGGGGCTACGAGCAGTACTTC	CASSLGPGGYEQYF
TRBV5-1	TRBJ2-3	-	-	TGCGCCAGCAGCGGACCGGCTATGGTAGGGGAAGAAGGAGATACGCAGTATTTT	CASSGPAMVGEEGDTQYF
TRBV28	TRBJ1-4	-	-	TGTGCCAGCAGTTTAGGACAGAGTAATGAAAAACTGTTTTTT	CASSLGQSNEKLFF
TRBV5-8	TRBJ2-7	-	-	TGTGCCAGCAGCTTGAATCCCAGGTCGGCCTACGAGCAGTACTTC	CASSLNPRSAYEQYF
TRBV28	TRBJ2-1	-	TRBD2	TGTGCCAGCAGTTTACCCTCCGGGACTAGCGGGATCTCCTACAATGAGCAGTTCTTC	CASSLPSGTSGISYNEQFF
TRBV6-5	TRBJ1-1	-	TRBD1	TGTGCCAGCTCTCGACAGGGGGACACTGAAGCTTTCTTT	CASSRQGDTEAFF
TRBV19	TRBJ1-3	-	-	TGTGCCAGTAGTTTGCCCCGGGACGCTTCTGGAAACACCATATATTTT	CASSLPRDASGNTIYF
TRBV7-2	TRBJ1-6	-	-	TGTGCCAGCAGCTTATTAATCGGACAGAATTATAATTCACCCCTCCACTTT	CASSLLIGQNYNSPLHF
TRBV19	TRBJ2-1	-	TRBD2	TGTGCCAGTAAACTAGCGGGTTACAATGAGCAGTTCTTC	CASKLAGYNEQFF
TRBV11-2	TRBJ2-1	-	TRBD2	TGTGCCAGCAGCTGGGGAGCGGGGGGGCCTGGAGAGCAGTTCTTC	CASSWGAGGPGEQFF